This is a list of T cell receptor beta chains from one sample in a study of blood T cell repertoires in COVID-19. Only in-frame clones appear in the TCRdb table, and some are missing; sequencing was by immunoSEQ multiplex PCR. The sample lists about 210,000 clones; 82% were seen once. The specimen was peripheral blood. The receptor set was obtained from a woman between 40 and 50 years old with acute or convalescent COVID-19. The CDR3 runs from the conserved cysteine through the conserved F or W. A D gene is named only where the DNA matches it firmly. The listing skips clone size in some rows; elsewhere it reads once, few, many or a size class.

V gene: TRBV19
J gene: TRBJ2-1
D gene: TRBD2
clone size: -
CDR3 protein: CATTGLAGNNEQFF
CDR3 DNA: TGTGCCACAACTGGGCTAGCGGGAAACAATGAGCAGTTCTTC

V gene: TRBV27
J gene: TRBJ2-7
D gene: TRBD1
clone size: -
CDR3 protein: CASSPSPGTGPLSTYEQYF
CDR3 DNA: TGTGCCAGCAGTCCCAGCCCCGGGACAGGGCCTCTCAGCACCTACGAGCAGTACTTC

V gene: TRBV5-4
J gene: TRBJ2-2
D gene: TRBD1
clone size: once
CDR3 protein: CASSVTGTGWKPNTGELFF
CDR3 DNA: TGTGCCAGCAGCGTTACCGGGACAGGGTGGAAACCTAACACCGGGGAGCTGTTTTTT

V gene: TRBV5-4
J gene: TRBJ1-2
D gene: TRBD1
clone size: -
CDR3 protein: CASSLWTGNYGYTF
CDR3 DNA: TGTGCCAGCAGCTTGTGGACAGGGAACTATGGCTACACCTTC

V gene: TRBV19
J gene: TRBJ2-2
D gene: -
clone size: -
CDR3 protein: CASSPSSSRHTGELFF
CDR3 DNA: TGTGCCAGTAGTCCCAGTTCTAGTCGCCACACCGGGGAGCTGTTTTTT

V gene: TRBV24-1
J gene: TRBJ1-1
D gene: TRBD1
clone size: -
CDR3 protein: CATSPGQANTEAFF
CDR3 DNA: TGTGCCACCTCACCCGGACAGGCAAACACTGAAGCTTTCTTT

V gene: TRBV2
J gene: TRBJ2-7
D gene: TRBD2
clone size: -
CDR3 protein: CASSSGNDHEQYF
CDR3 DNA: TGTGCCAGCTCTAGCGGCAACGACCACGAGCAGTACTTC

V gene: TRBV6-1
J gene: TRBJ1-1
D gene: -
clone size: -
CDR3 protein: CASSDEGLNTEAFF
CDR3 DNA: TGTGCCAGCAGTGACGAGGGTCTGAACACTGAAGCTTTCTTT

V gene: TRBV27
J gene: TRBJ2-1
D gene: TRBD2
clone size: -
CDR3 protein: CASSLFSGGPYNEQFF
CDR3 DNA: TGTGCCAGCAGTTTATTTAGCGGGGGCCCCTACAATGAGCAGTTCTTC

V gene: TRBV29-1
J gene: TRBJ1-2
D gene: -
clone size: -
CDR3 protein: CSVDGGNGYTF
CDR3 DNA: TGCAGCGTTGACGGAGGGAATGGCTACACCTTC

V gene: TRBV30
J gene: TRBJ2-1
D gene: TRBD1
clone size: -
CDR3 protein: CAWALTGGPYNEQFF
CDR3 DNA: TGTGCCTGGGCCTTGACAGGGGGCCCCTACAATGAGCAGTTCTTC

V gene: TRBV4-1
J gene: TRBJ2-5
D gene: TRBD1
clone size: -
CDR3 protein: CASSQDPGTGETQYF
CDR3 DNA: TGCGCCAGCAGCCAAGATCCCGGGACAGGTGAGACCCAGTACTTC

V gene: TRBV5-1
J gene: TRBJ2-7
D gene: TRBD1
clone size: -
CDR3 protein: CASSLGGTGGYEQYF
CDR3 DNA: TGCGCCAGCAGCTTGGGAGGGACAGGGGGCTACGAGCAGTACTTC

V gene: TRBV4-1
J gene: TRBJ2-3
D gene: -
clone size: -
CDR3 protein: CASSQDFRTQYF
CDR3 DNA: TGCGCCAGCAGCCAAGATTTTCGTACGCAGTATTTT

V gene: TRBV3-1/TRBV3-2
J gene: TRBJ1-2
D gene: -
clone size: -
CDR3 protein: CASRPASPGGYTF
CDR3 DNA: TGTGCCAGCAGGCCTGCCTCCCCAGGGGGCTACACCTTC

V gene: TRBV12-3/TRBV12-4
J gene: TRBJ1-5
D gene: -
clone size: -
CDR3 protein: CASSPNSNQPQHF
CDR3 DNA: TGTGCCAGCAGTCCTAATAGCAATCAGCCCCAGCATTTT

V gene: TRBV12-5
J gene: TRBJ2-2
D gene: -
clone size: -
CDR3 protein: CASGEGTLTGELFF
CDR3 DNA: TGTGCTAGTGGGGAGGGGACGCTAACCGGGGAGCTGTTTTTT

V gene: TRBV2
J gene: TRBJ1-3
D gene: -
clone size: -
CDR3 protein: CASSMSSGNTIYF
CDR3 DNA: TGTGCCAGCAGTATGAGCTCTGGAAACACCATATATTTT

V gene: TRBV11-2
J gene: TRBJ2-7
D gene: TRBD2
clone size: many
CDR3 protein: CASSLAAGGPFEQYF
CDR3 DNA: TGTGCCAGCAGCTTAGCTGCGGGAGGGCCGTTCGAGCAGTACTTC

V gene: TRBV4-3
J gene: TRBJ2-5
D gene: TRBD2
clone size: -
CDR3 protein: CASSQEGREGETQYF
CDR3 DNA: TGCGCCAGCAGCCAAGAGGGACGGGAGGGAGAGACCCAGTACTTC

V gene: TRBV7-9
J gene: TRBJ2-1
D gene: TRBD1
clone size: -
CDR3 protein: CASREQGYNEQFF
CDR3 DNA: TGTGCCAGCAGGGAACAGGGGTACAATGAGCAGTTCTTC

V gene: TRBV4-3
J gene: TRBJ1-1
D gene: -
clone size: -
CDR3 protein: CASSQDPGQNTEAFF
CDR3 DNA: TGCGCCAGCAGCCAAGACCCTGGACAGAACACTGAAGCTTTCTTT

V gene: TRBV14
J gene: TRBJ2-5
D gene: -
clone size: -
CDR3 protein: CASSRVQETQYF
CDR3 DNA: TGTGCCAGCAGCCGAGTTCAAGAGACCCAGTACTTC